This TCR beta chain comes out of a study of OX40 agonist ivuxolimab in advanced cancers. The wider study: Two patients with cutaneous melanoma and one with hepatocellular carcinoma, three in total, showed partial responses.

In this sample, this clone turned up once. Germline CDR1 is MDHEN and CDR2 is SYDVKM. Deletions cut 2 bases from V and 7 bases from J, with 11 bases between. CDR3 size: 14 residues. This table comes from immunoSEQ multiplex PCR, and its TCRdb copy is limited to in-frame clones, with some not included. The data show about 52,000 clones, with over 80% seen just once and around 12% held by the top ten. Sequenced material: CD4+ or CD8+ T cells sorted from blood, taken in a trial of the OX40 agonist ivuxolimab. The clonotype was recovered from an adult with an advanced solid tumor such as melanoma, head and neck, liver or kidney cancer. The rearrangement joins TRBV28 to TRBJ1-4; no firm D call. The CDR3 reads CASSLAPWSEKLFF. The CDR3 bases are TGTGCCAGCAGTTTAGCCCCCTGGTCTGAAAAACTGTTTTTT.